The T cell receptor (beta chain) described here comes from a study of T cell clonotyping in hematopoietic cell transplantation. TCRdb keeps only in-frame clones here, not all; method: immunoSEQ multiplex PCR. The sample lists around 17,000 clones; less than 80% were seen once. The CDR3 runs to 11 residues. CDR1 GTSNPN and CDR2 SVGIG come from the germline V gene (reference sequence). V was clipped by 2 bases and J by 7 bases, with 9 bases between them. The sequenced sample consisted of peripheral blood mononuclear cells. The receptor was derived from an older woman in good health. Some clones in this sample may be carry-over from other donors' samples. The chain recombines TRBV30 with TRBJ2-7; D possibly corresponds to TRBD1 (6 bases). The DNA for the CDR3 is TGTGCCTGGAGTCCCGACAGGGAGCAGTACTTC. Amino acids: CAWSPDREQYF.